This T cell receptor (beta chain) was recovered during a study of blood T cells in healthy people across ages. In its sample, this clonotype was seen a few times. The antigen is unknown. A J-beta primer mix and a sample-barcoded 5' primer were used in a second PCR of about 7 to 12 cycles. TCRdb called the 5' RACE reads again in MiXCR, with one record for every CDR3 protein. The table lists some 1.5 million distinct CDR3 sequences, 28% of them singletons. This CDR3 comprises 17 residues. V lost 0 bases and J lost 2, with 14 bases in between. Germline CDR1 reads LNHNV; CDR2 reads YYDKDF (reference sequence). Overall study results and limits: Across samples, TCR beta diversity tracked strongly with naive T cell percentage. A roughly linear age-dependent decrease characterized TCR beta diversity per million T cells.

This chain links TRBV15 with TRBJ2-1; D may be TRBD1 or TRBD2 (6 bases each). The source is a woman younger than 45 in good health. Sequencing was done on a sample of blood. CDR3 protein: CATSREKGGVTYNEQFF. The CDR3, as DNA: TGTGCCACCAGCAGAGAAAAGGGGGGCGTCACCTACAATGAGCAGTTCTTC.